This T cell receptor beta chain was recovered during a study of OX40 agonist ivuxolimab in advanced cancers. Across the study: People who had prior anti-PD-1, anti-PD-L1 or anti-CTLA-4 therapy could take part, and roughly 40% had some.

Notes on the study in general: Partly responding patients at 0.1-3.0 mg/kg showed some of the smallest clonal expansion. Relative to CD4+ cells, CD8+ T cells on average had more expanded clones.

The assay was immunoSEQ multiplex PCR, and TCRdb's table has in-frame clones only and misses some. The sample comprises 39,000 or so clones, about 90% of which are singletons, and approximately 22% rests with the top ten. Concerning this clone: What it binds is unknown.

This material consisted of CD4+ or CD8+ T cells sorted from blood, taken in a trial of the OX40 agonist ivuxolimab. This TCR was sampled from an adult with an advanced solid tumor such as melanoma, head and neck, liver or kidney cancer.

Written as DNA, the CDR3 is TGTGCCAGCAGTCCAAAAAGGGGGACAGGGAATGAGGGCTACACCTTC. It translates to CASSPKRGTGNEGYTF. The rearrangement joins TRBV25-1 to TRBJ1-2; 9 positions agree with TRBD1. V shed 5 bases, J shed 8 bases, and the junction held 15 bases outside the gene matches. Germline V gene lookup returns CDR1 MGHDK and CDR2 SYGVNS. CDR3 length: 16 amino acids.